The 28 T cell receptor beta chains presented below share a single source sample, sequenced in a study of shared T cell receptors in the human thymus. Method: immunoSEQ multiplex PCR; TCRdb's copy keeps in-frame clones and lacks some. Of 650,000 to 950,000 clones listed, 75% to 90% are singletons. These data were also reused for a study on human thymus T cells.

Sequenced input: thymocytes. The receptors originated from a girl less than two years old with a congenital heart defect.

This chain links TRBV7-2 with TRBJ1-2; no clear D gene. Per the germline V gene, CDR1 is SGHTA and CDR2 is FQGNSA. Trimming pared 4 bases from V and 4 bases from J, leaving 13 bases between. The CDR3 is 14 residues long. In nucleotides, the CDR3 is TGTGCCAGCAGCTCACATAGCCCCCTCTATGGCTACACCTTC. It specifies CASSSHSPLYGYTF.

The chain employs TRBV18 and TRBJ2-7; TRBD2 matches 9 bases. CDR1 is KGHSH, CDR2 LQKENI, per germline. The CDR3 runs 16 residues. The ends lost 2 bases at V and 2 bases at J; junction bases unmatched: 7. For the CDR3, the DNA is TGTGCCAGCTCACCAATAGCGGGGGAGATAACCTACGAGCAGTACTTC. Protein sequence: CASSPIAGEITYEQYF.

The chain combines TRBV28 with TRBJ1-5; D gene unclear. Between the trimmed V and J ends, which lost 5 bases and 3 bases, there was a span of 14 bases. Germline-derived CDR1 and CDR2 are MDHEN and SYDVKM. This CDR3 has 15 amino acids. CDR3 amino acids: CASSPGGPSNQPQHF. CDR3 sequence (DNA): TGTGCCAGCAGTCCAGGAGGGCCCTCCAATCAGCCCCAGCATTTT. Full variable domain (rest looked up from reference TRBV28 and TRBJ1-5): DVKVTQSSRYLVKRTGEKVFLECVQDMDHENMFWYRQDPGLGLRLIYFSYDVKMKEKGDIPEGYSVSREKKERFSLILESASTNQTSMYLCASSPGGPSNQPQHFGDGTRLSIL.

The rearrangement links TRBV5-6 to TRBJ1-2, with D perhaps matching TRBD1 (5 bases). This CDR3 is built from 18 residues. V was shortened by 6 bases and J by 4 bases, with 28 bases between the two germline ends. The V gene's germline CDR1 is SGHDT and CDR2 YYEEEE. DNA of the CDR3: TGTGCCAGCATCTACTGGAGAAGGGGTTCCTCGCAGGTCTATGGCTACACCTTC. Amino acids: CASIYWRRGSSQVYGYTF.

The V gene is TRBV5-1, the J gene TRBJ1-1; a possible D gene is TRBD1 (6 bases). The CDR3 totals 15 residues. V was cut by 3 bases and J by 7 bases, with 19 bases left in between. Germline V lookup: CDR1 SGHRS, CDR2 YFSETQ. The CDR3 DNA reads TGCGCCAGCAGCTGGGGACCCGGGACACAGAATGAAGCTTTCTTT. Translation: CASSWGPGTQNEAFF.

This clone was seen more than once but under ten times. The gene calls are TRBV4-1 and TRBJ2-7; D perhaps matches TRBD2 (6 bases). The CDR3 has 15 residues. Trimming took off 4 bases at V and 4 bases at J, with 17 bases between the two ends. CDR1 and CDR2 (germline): MGHRA, YSYEKL. The CDR3 nucleotides read TGCGCCAGCAGCCGCCTGACTAGGAAGGTTTACGAGCAGTACTTC. Amino acids: CASSRLTRKVYEQYF.

The chain has TRBV4-3 and TRBJ2-2; 8 nucleotides match TRBD1. The V and J ends lost 6 bases and 1 base, in that order; junction bases with no gene match: 7. This CDR3 spans 16 amino acids. Germline lookup yields CDR1 LGHNA and CDR2 YSLEER. Here the CDR3 reads CASSPSRGRNTGELFF. CDR3 coding DNA: TGCGCCAGCAGTCCTAGCAGGGGGCGGAACACCGGGGAGCTGTTTTTT.

This chain uses TRBV9 with TRBJ1-3; 8 nucleotides agree with TRBD1. This CDR3 comprises 16 residues. V shed 4 bases and J 0 bases; nucleotides not matched to a gene: 6. CDR1 is SGDLS and CDR2 is YYNGEE in the germline V gene. CDR3 in DNA: TGTGCCAGCAGCCCCTGGGGACAGGACTCTGGAAACACCATATATTTT. Translation gives CASSPWGQDSGNTIYF. Looking up the rest from reference TRBV9 and TRBJ1-3 gives the full variable domain: DSGVTQTPKHLITATGQRVTLRCSPRSGDLSVYWYQQSLDQGLQFLIQYYNGEERAKGNILERFSAQQFPDLHSELNLSSLELGDSALYFCASSPWGQDSGNTIYFGEGSWLTVV.

The rearrangement joins TRBV21-1 to TRBJ1-2; the D call in the table, TRBD1, was not verified against the DNA. TRBV21-1 is a documented pseudogene. The CDR3 runs to 20 residues. The CDR3 reads CASSKEESLTGVPPNYGYTF. CDR3 bases: TGTGCCAGCAGCAAAGAGGAAAGTCTGACAGGAGTTCCGCCTAACTATGGCTACACCTTC.

Points on this clone: This specimen includes other DNA sequences encoding the same CDR3. This CDR3 is CASGGNYGYTF. CDR3 DNA sequence: TGCGCCAGCGGGGGGAACTATGGCTACACCTTC. This chain links TRBV5-1 with TRBJ1-2; possibly TRBD1 for D (5 bases). Germline CDR1 SGHRS, CDR2 YFSETQ. V dropped 7 bases and J dropped 2 bases, with 6 bases sitting between them. The CDR3 is 11 residues long.

V gene TRBV5-8 combines with J gene TRBJ2-1; the match to TRBD2 covers 10 bases. V gave up 6 bases and J gave up 4 bases; unmatched junction bases: 7. CDR1 is SGHTS, CDR2 YDEGEE, per germline. The CDR3 has 15 amino acids. The CDR3 region has the DNA TGTGCCAGCACCATCGGACTAGCGGCTTACAATGAGCAGTTCTTC. Protein sequence: CASTIGLAAYNEQFF.

This rearrangement joins TRBV11-2 to TRBJ1-2, with a possible D match to TRBD1 (5 bases). Germline V gives CDR1 SGHAT, CDR2 FQNNGV. CDR3 size: 13 residues. V was trimmed by 2 bases and J by 4 bases, leaving 8 bases between them. This CDR3 is CASSLRQGYGYTF. The CDR3 DNA is TGTGCCAGCAGCTTAAGGCAGGGCTATGGCTACACCTTC.

V is TRBV9 and J is TRBJ1-5; the D gene is possibly TRBD1 (5 bases). CDR1 is SGDLS, CDR2 YYNGEE, per germline. CDR3 length: 15 amino acids. Trimming cost V 4 bases and J 6 bases, with 17 bases left between them. CDR3 in DNA: TGTGCCAGCAGCCCCGGGACGGGAGGGTTTCAGCCCCAGCATTTT. It specifies CASSPGTGGFQPQHF.

This chain links TRBV10-3 with TRBJ2-5, with a weak D call TRBD2 (5 bases). The V end was cut by 4 bases, the J end by 7 bases, with 16 bases between. CDR1 and CDR2 (germline): ENHRY, SYGVKD. This CDR3 is built from 14 residues. Here the CDR3 reads CAISGDRDEGTQYF. CDR3 nucleotides: TGTGCCATCAGTGGGGATAGGGATGAGGGGACCCAGTACTTC.

The chain uses TRBV5-1 and TRBJ1-1; perhaps TRBD1 as D (6 bases). Deletions cut 4 bases from V and 0 bases from J, with 13 bases between. Germline V CDR1 and CDR2: SGHRS, YFSETQ. This CDR3 has 15 residues. The CDR3 nucleotides are TGCGCCAGCAGCAGTCAGGGGTGTCTGAACACTGAAGCTTTCTTT. It translates to CASSSQGCLNTEAFF. Looking up the rest from reference TRBV5-1 and TRBJ1-1 gives the full variable domain: KAGVTQTPRYLIKTRGQQVTLSCSPISGHRSVSWYQQTPGQGLQFLFEYFSETQRNKGNFPGRFSGRQFSNSRSEMNVSTLELGDSALYLCASSSQGCLNTEAFFGQGTRLTVV.

The chain couples TRBV7-2 to TRBJ2-5; TRBD2 is a possible D gene (5 bases). CDR3 size: 15 residues. Trimming removed 4 bases from V and 3 bases from J, with 15 bases in between. CDR1 and CDR2 from the germline V gene are SGHTA and FQGNSA. The CDR3 DNA is TGTGCCAGCAGCTCCCTAGGAGGCAGTAAAGAGACCCAGTACTTC. It specifies CASSSLGGSKETQYF.

The gene calls are TRBV27 and TRBJ2-3, with 7 bases identical to TRBD2. The CDR3 consists of 16 residues. Germline values: CDR1 MNHEY, CDR2 SMNVEV (reference sequence). Trimming took 3 bases from V and 4 from J; bases not matched to a gene: 10. In DNA form, the CDR3 reads TGTGCCAGCAGTTTTGTAACGGCGGGGGTTTCAGATACGCAGTATTTT. It encodes CASSFVTAGVSDTQYF.

This clone has only a few counts. V is TRBV2 and J is TRBJ1-1; D unresolved. CDR1 and CDR2 from the germline V gene are SNHLY and FYNNEI. Trimming cost V 4 bases and J 11 bases, with 17 bases left between them. The CDR3 has 13 amino acids. CDR3 DNA sequence: TGTGCCAGCAGTGTTGGAGGGAGCCAAGGGGCTTTCTTT. It yields the protein CASSVGGSQGAFF.

The chain couples TRBV19 to TRBJ2-5; D not resolved. This CDR3 is built from 13 residues. The germline V and J ends were trimmed by 2 bases and 2 bases, with 6 bases remaining between them. Germline loops: CDR1 LNHDA, CDR2 SQIVND (reference sequence). The CDR3 loop is CASSISKQETQYF. CDR3 DNA: TGTGCCAGTAGTATAAGCAAGCAAGAGACCCAGTACTTC.

The gene calls are TRBV11-2 and TRBJ2-2; D is unclear. The length of the CDR3 is 11 residues. Germline V gives CDR1 SGHAT, CDR2 FQNNGV. Trimming pared 1 base from V and 8 bases from J, leaving 2 bases between. The chain's CDR3 is CASSLAGELFF. Written as DNA, the CDR3 is TGTGCCAGCAGCTTAGCGGGGGAGCTGTTTTTT. Based on the CDR3 plus reference TRBV11-2 and TRBJ2-2, the full variable domain is EAGVAQSPRYKIIEKRQSVAFWCNPISGHATLYWYQQILGQGPKLLIQFQNNGVVDDSQLPKDRFSAERLKGVDSTLKIQPAKLEDSAVYLCASSLAGELFFGEGSRLTVL.

The chain is built from TRBV4-1 and TRBJ1-2; D ambiguous. From germline, CDR1 is MGHRA and CDR2 YSYEKL. The CDR3 covers 17 residues. Trimming pared 0 bases from V and 3 bases from J, leaving 17 bases between. The CDR3 DNA reads TGCGCCAGCAGCCAAGATAAGGCCCGGCCAACAGACTATGGCTACACCTTC. Protein: CASSQDKARPTDYGYTF.

The rearrangement links TRBV6-6 to TRBJ2-3, with D perhaps TRBD1 (6 bases). V lost 6 bases, J lost 1 base, and 14 bases lay in between. The CDR3 covers 15 residues. Germline V gives CDR1 MNHNY, CDR2 SVGAGI (reference sequence). CDR3 nucleotide sequence: TGTGCCAGCAGGCAGGGGTTGTACGGCACAGATACGCAGTATTTT. Its translation: CASRQGLYGTDTQYF.

The J gene is TRBJ1-4, the V gene TRBV4-3, with D possibly being TRBD1 (5 bases). The germline gives CDR1 LGHNA, CDR2 YSLEER. V was trimmed by 0 bases and J by 5 bases, leaving 22 bases between them. This CDR3 contains 19 residues. This chain's CDR3 is CASSQDLMGTALSNEKLFF. The DNA for the CDR3 is TGCGCCAGCAGCCAAGATTTGATGGGGACTGCTCTCTCGAATGAAAAACTGTTTTTT.

This clone was counted only a few times. CDR3 loop: CASSFSPLNRGTSPLHF. In DNA form, the CDR3 reads TGCGCCAGCAGCTTTAGCCCTCTAAACAGGGGGACTTCACCCCTCCACTTT. The chain is built from TRBV5-1 and TRBJ1-6, with 8 bases aligning to TRBD1. CDR3 length equals 17 residues. Germline CDR1 is SGHRS and CDR2 is YFSETQ. The junction had 13 bases not matched to a gene; V was cut back by 2 bases and J by 9 bases.

This rearrangement joins TRBV25-1 to TRBJ2-1; 7 bases align to TRBD2. Looked up from germline, CDR1 is MGHDK and CDR2 is SYGVNS. V trimming: 5 bases; J trimming: 0 bases; junction bases outside the gene matches: 4. The CDR3 sequence is 15 residues long. Written as DNA, the CDR3 is TGTGCCAGCAGTACGGGGGGATACTCCTACAATGAGCAGTTCTTC. This encodes CASSTGGYSYNEQFF.

The rearrangement joins TRBV25-1 to TRBJ2-1; D unresolved. The CDR3 covers 13 residues. V was cut by 7 bases and J by 8 bases, with 15 bases left in between. The V gene's germline CDR1 is MGHDK and CDR2 SYGVNS. CDR3 region: CASNIASLDEQFF. CDR3 in DNA: TGTGCCAGCAATATAGCCTCCCTCGATGAGCAGTTCTTC.

This chain connects TRBV6-6 to TRBJ1-1; D remains unclear. V lost 2 bases and J 7 bases, leaving 17 bases between the germline ends. The CDR3 contains 15 residues. The germline V gene encodes CDR1 MNHNY and CDR2 SVGAGI (reference sequence). Here the CDR3 reads CASSYGLSGPREAFF. DNA of the CDR3: TGTGCCAGCAGTTACGGATTGTCTGGGCCTCGTGAAGCTTTCTTT.

The chain couples TRBV5-6 to TRBJ1-4; TRBD1 is a possible D gene (6 bases). The germline V gene has CDR1 SGHDT and CDR2 YYEEEE. The CDR3 consists of 14 residues. V was pared by 3 bases and J by 7 bases, with 13 bases between. CDR3 residues: CASSSSRGSEKLFF. The DNA for the CDR3 is TGTGCCAGCAGCTCCTCTAGGGGGAGTGAAAAACTGTTTTTT.